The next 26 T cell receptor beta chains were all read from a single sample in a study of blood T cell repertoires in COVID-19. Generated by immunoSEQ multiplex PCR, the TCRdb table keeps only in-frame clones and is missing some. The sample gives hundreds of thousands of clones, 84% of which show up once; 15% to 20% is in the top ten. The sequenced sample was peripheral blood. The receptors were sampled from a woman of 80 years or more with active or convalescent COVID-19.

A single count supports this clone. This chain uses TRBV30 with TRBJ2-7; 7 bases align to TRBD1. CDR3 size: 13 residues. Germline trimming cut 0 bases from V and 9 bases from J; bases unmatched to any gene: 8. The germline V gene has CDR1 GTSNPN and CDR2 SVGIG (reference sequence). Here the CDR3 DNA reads TGTGCCTGGAGTGTTCGGACAGGTATAAGGCAGTACTTC. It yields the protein CAWSVRTGIRQYF. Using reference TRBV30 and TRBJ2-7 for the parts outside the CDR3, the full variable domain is SQTIHQWPATLVQPVGSPLSLECTVEGTSNPNLYWYRQAAGRGLQLLFYSVGIGQISSEVPQNLSASRPQDRQFILSSKKLLLSDSGFYLCAWSVRTGIRQYFGPGTRLTVT.

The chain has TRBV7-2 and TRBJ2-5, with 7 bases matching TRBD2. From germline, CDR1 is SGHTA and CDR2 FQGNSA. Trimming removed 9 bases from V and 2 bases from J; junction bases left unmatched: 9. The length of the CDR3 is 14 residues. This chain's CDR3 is CASQRGGSQETQYF. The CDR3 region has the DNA TGTGCCAGTCAGCGGGGAGGGAGTCAAGAGACCCAGTACTTC.

The CDR3, as DNA: TGCGCCAGCAGCCACTCTTTCCAGGGGAGTGAGGAGACCCAGTACTTC. Translating it yields CASSHSFQGSEETQYF. The rearrangement joins TRBV4-3 to TRBJ2-5, with D possibly matching TRBD1 (6 bases). CDR1 is LGHNA and CDR2 is YSLEER in the germline V gene. The germline V and J ends were trimmed by 3 bases and 5 bases, with 19 bases remaining between them. The CDR3 has 16 amino acids.

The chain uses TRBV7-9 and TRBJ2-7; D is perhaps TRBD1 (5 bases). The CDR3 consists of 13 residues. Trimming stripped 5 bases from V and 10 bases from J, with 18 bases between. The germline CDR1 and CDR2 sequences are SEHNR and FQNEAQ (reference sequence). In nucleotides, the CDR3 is TGTGCCAGCAGCGCACAGGTCCCGGCCGACCAGTACTTC. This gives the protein CASSAQVPADQYF.

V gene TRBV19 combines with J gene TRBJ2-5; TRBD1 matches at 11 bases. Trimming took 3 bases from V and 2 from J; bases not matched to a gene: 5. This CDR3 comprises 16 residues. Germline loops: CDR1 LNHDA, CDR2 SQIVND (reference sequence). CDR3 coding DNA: TGTGCCAGTAGTATTCGGACAGGGGGCCGGCAAGAGACCCAGTACTTC. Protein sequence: CASSIRTGGRQETQYF.

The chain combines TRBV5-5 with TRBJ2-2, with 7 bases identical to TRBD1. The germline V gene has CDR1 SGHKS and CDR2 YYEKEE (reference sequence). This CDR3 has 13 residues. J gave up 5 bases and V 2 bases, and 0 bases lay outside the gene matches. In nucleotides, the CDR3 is TGTGCCAGCAGCTTACAGGGGACCGGGGAGCTGTTTTTT. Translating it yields CASSLQGTGELFF.

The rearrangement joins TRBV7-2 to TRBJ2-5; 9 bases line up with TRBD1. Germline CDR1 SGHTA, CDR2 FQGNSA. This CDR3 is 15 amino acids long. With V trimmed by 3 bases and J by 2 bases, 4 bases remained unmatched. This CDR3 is CASSFDRGLQETQYF. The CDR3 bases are TGTGCCAGCAGCTTTGACAGGGGGTTACAAGAGACCCAGTACTTC.

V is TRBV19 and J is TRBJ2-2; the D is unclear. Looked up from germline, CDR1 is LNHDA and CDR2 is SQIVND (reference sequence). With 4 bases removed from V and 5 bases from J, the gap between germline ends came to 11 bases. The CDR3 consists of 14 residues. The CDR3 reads CASSTSPSTGELFF. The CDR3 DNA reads TGTGCCAGTAGTACTTCACCGAGTACCGGGGAGCTGTTTTTT.

This CDR3 is CASSEAPTTSYTDTQYF. The CDR3 DNA reads as TGTGCCAGCAGTGAAGCACCGACTACCTCGTACACAGATACGCAGTATTTT. The chain employs TRBV6-1 and TRBJ2-3, with D possibly matching TRBD2 (5 bases). Germline CDR1 reads MNHNS; CDR2 reads SASEGT. The V and J ends lost 0 bases and 2 bases respectively, with 15 bases between them. This CDR3 spans 17 amino acids.

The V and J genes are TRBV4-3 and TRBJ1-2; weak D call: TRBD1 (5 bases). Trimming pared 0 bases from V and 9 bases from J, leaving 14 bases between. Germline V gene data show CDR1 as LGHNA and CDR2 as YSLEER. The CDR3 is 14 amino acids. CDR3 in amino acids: CASSQETGQGSYTF. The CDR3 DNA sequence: TGCGCCAGCAGCCAAGAAACAGGCCAGGGAAGCTACACCTTC.

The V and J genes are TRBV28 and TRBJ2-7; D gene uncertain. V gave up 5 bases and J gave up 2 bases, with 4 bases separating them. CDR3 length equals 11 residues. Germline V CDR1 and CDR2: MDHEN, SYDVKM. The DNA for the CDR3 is TGTGCCAGCAGTGACACCTACGAGCAGTACTTC. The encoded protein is CASSDTYEQYF. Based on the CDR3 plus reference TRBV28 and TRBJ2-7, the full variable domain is DVKVTQSSRYLVKRTGEKVFLECVQDMDHENMFWYRQDPGLGLRLIYFSYDVKMKEKGDIPEGYSVSREKKERFSLILESASTNQTSMYLCASSDTYEQYFGPGTRLTVT.

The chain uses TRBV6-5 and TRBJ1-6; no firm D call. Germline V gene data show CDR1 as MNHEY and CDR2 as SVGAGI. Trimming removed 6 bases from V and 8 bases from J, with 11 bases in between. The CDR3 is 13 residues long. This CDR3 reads CASRVHGDSPLHF. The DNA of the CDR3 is TGTGCCAGCAGAGTCCACGGTGATTCACCCCTCCACTTT.

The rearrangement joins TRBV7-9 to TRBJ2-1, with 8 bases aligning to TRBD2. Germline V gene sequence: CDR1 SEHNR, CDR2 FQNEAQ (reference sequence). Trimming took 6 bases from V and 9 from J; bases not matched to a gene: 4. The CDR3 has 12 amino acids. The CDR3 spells CASSPTSGEQFF. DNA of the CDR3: TGTGCCAGCAGTCCTACTAGCGGTGAGCAGTTCTTC.

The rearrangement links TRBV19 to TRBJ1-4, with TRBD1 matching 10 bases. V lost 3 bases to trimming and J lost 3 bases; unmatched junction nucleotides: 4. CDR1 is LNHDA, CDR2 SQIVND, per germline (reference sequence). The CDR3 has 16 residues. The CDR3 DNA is TGTGCCAGTAGTATGGACAGGGGGAAATCTAATGAAAAACTGTTTTTT. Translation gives CASSMDRGKSNEKLFF.

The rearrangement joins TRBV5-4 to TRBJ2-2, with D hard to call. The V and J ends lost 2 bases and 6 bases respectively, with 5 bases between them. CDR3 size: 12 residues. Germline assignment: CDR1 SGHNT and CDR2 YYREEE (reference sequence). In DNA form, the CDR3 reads TGTGCCAGCAGCTTAGTAGCCGGGGAGCTGTTTTTT. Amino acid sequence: CASSLVAGELFF.

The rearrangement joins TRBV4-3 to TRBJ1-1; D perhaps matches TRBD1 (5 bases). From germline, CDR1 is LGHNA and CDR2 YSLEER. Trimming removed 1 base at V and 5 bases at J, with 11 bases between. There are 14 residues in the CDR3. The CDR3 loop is CASSQGQGKTEAFF. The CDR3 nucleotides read TGCGCCAGCAGCCAAGGGCAGGGCAAGACTGAAGCTTTCTTT.

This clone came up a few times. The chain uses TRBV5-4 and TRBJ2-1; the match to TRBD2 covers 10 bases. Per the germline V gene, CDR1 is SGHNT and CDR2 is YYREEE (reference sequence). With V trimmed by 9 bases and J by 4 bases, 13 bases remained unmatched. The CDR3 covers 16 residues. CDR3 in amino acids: CAIVPQAGGGYNEQFF. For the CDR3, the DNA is TGTGCCATAGTCCCCCAAGCGGGAGGGGGATACAATGAGCAGTTCTTC.

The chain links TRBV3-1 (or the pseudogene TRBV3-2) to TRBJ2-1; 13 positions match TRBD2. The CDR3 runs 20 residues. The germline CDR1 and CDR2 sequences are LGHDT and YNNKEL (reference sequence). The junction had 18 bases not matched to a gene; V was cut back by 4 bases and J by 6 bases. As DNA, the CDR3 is TGTGCCAGCAGCCGCTCGTCGATCAGGACTAGCGGGGGCCCCCGCAATGAGCAGTTCTTC. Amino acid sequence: CASSRSSIRTSGGPRNEQFF.

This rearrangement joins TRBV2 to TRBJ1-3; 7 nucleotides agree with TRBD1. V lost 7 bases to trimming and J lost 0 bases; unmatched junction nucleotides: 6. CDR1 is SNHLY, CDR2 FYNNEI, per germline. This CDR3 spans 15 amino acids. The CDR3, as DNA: TGTGCCAGCACCCAACAGGGGACCTCTGGAAACACCATATATTTT. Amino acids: CASTQQGTSGNTIYF. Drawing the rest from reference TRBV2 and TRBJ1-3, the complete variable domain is EPEVTQTPSHQVTQMGQEVILRCVPISNHLYFYWYRQILGQKVEFLVSFYNNEISEKSEIFDDQFSVERPDGSNFTLKIRSTKLEDSAMYFCASTQQGTSGNTIYFGEGSWLTVV.

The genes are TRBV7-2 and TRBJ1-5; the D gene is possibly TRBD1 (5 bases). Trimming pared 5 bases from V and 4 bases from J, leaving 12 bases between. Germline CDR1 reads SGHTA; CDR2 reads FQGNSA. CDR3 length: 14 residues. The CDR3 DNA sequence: TGTGCCAGCAGCCTCAACAGGATAAATCAGCCCCAGCATTTT. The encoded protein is CASSLNRINQPQHF.

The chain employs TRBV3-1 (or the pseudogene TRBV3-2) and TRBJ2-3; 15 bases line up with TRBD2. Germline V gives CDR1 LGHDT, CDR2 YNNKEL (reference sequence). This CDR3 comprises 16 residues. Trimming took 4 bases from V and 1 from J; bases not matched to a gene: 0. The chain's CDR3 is CASSRTSGGGTDTQYF. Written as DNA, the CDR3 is TGTGCCAGCAGCCGGACTAGCGGGGGGGGCACAGATACGCAGTATTTT.

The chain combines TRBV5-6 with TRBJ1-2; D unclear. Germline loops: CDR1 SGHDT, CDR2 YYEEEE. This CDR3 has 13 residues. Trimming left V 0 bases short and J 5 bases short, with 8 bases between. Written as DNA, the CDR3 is TGTGCCAGCAGCTTGGGTACACCGTATGGCTACACCTTC. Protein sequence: CASSLGTPYGYTF. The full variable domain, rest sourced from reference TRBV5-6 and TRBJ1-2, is DAGVTQSPTHLIKTRGQQVTLRCSPKSGHDTVSWYQQALGQGPQFIFQYYEEEERQRGNFPDRFSGHQFPNYSSELNVNALLLGDSALYLCASSLGTPYGYTFGSGTRLTVV.

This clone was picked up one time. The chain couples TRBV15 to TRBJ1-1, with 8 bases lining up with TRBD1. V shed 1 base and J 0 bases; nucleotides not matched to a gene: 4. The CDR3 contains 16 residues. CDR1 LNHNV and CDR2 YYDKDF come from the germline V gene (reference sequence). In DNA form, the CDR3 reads TGTGCCACCAGCAGAGGGACAGGGTCCATGAACACTGAAGCTTTCTTT. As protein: CATSRGTGSMNTEAFF.

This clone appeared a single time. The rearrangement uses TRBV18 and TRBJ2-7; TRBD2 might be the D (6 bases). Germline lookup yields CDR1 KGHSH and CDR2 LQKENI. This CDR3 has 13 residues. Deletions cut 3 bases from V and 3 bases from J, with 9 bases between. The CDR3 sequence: CASSPGTYYEQYF. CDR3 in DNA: TGTGCCAGCTCACCGGGGACTTACTACGAGCAGTACTTC.

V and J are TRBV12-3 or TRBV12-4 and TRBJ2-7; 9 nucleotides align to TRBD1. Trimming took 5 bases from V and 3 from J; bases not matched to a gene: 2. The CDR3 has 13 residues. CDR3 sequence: CASSLGQGYEQYF. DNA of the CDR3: TGTGCCAGCAGTCTGGGACAGGGCTACGAGCAGTACTTC.

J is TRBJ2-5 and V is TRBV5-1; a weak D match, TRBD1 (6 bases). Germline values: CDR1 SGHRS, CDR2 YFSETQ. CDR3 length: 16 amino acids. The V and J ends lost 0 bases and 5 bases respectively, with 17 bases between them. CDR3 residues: CASSLVAGAPRETQYF. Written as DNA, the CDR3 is TGCGCCAGCAGCTTGGTGGCAGGGGCCCCTAGGGAGACCCAGTACTTC.